The present entry profiles one T cell receptor (beta chain) with its context. Its matching antigen is unknown. The sample is drawn from a study of cytomegalovirus exposure and HLA in healthy donors. At the level of the study: Unique TCR beta sequences numbering around 110 million came from around 180 million T cells in an earlier analysis. Study-wide results and limits: Fewer N-insertions (relative to the roughly 660-donor mean) were reportedly seen in an Asian-associated ancestry cluster in a later analysis.

The primer mix had 60 Vbeta and 13 Jbeta primers. The protocol was immunoSEQ multiplex PCR, while the TCRdb copy is restricted to in-frame clones and leaves out a portion. The data hold under 200,000 clones, with approximately 78% observed a single time. V shed 0 bases and J shed 1 base, with 12 bases lying between them. This CDR3 comprises 16 residues. The germline CDR1 and CDR2 sequences are SGHRS and YFSETQ. This chain links TRBV5-1 with TRBJ2-3, with D maybe TRBD1 (5 bases). The clonotype comes from a woman aged 25 to 39 in good health and CMV-seropositive. The sequencing sample was made of PBMCs. The DNA of the CDR3 is TGCGCCAGCAGCTTGGCTCTCCAAGGGGGCACAGATACGCAGTATTTT. It encodes CASSLALQGGTDTQYF.